This is a list of T cell receptor beta chains from one sample in a study of cytomegalovirus exposure and HLA in healthy donors. TCRdb keeps only in-frame clones here, not all; method: immunoSEQ multiplex PCR. Of tens of thousands of clones in the sample, just under 80% are singletons; the top ten hold approximately 4.8%. Specimen: PBMCs. The origin of the receptors is a male donor in good health and CMV-seropositive. CDR3s include the opening cysteine and the closing phenylalanine or tryptophan. A D gene is named only where the DNA matches it firmly. Where a row states a size, it is once, few, many or the class of an expanded clone; other rows omit it.

CDR3 DNA | CDR3 protein | clone size | J gene | V gene | D gene
TGTGCCAGCAGTTTGAACAGCTTTAATGAAAAACTGTTTTTT | CASSLNSFNEKLFF | - | TRBJ1-4 | TRBV27 | -
TGTGCCAGCAGTTTAAGGGACAGGGGCTACACCTTC | CASSLRDRGYTF | - | TRBJ1-2 | TRBV28 | TRBD1
TGTGCCAGCTCCACAAAAGGAGGGGGGGATCAGCCCCAGCATTTT | CASSTKGGGDQPQHF | - | TRBJ1-5 | TRBV18 | -
TGTGCCAGCAGGGCCCCAGCTAACTATGGCTACACCTTC | CASRAPANYGYTF | - | TRBJ1-2 | TRBV6-5 | -
TGTGCCAGCAGCGCGGAGGCCGGGGAGCTGTTTTTT | CASSAEAGELFF | - | TRBJ2-2 | TRBV4-2 | -
TGTGCCAGCAGTTTGGGGCCCCGTGGGACTTACGAGCAGTACTTC | CASSLGPRGTYEQYF | few | TRBJ2-7 | TRBV28 | -
TGTGCCAGCAGTGACTCTGCGGCTGCCTACAATGAGCAGTTCTTC | CASSDSAAAYNEQFF | - | TRBJ2-1 | TRBV6-4 | -
TGTGCCAGCAGAGACGACACGAACACTGAAGCTTTCTTT | CASRDDTNTEAFF | once | TRBJ1-1 | TRBV28 | -
TGTGCCAGCAGCTTGGATGGGACAGGGAGGTACGAGCAGTACTTC | CASSLDGTGRYEQYF | - | TRBJ2-7 | TRBV5-6 | TRBD1
TGTGCCAGCAGCTTCGGGGTAACCAATGAGCAGTTCTTC | CASSFGVTNEQFF | few | TRBJ2-1 | TRBV7-2 | -
TGTGCCTGGAGTGTATCCGTCACGAGCTCTGGAAACACCATATATTTT | CAWSVSVTSSGNTIYF | - | TRBJ1-3 | TRBV30 | -
TGTGCCAGCAGCTTAGCGTCCCACTACGAGCAGTACTTC | CASSLASHYEQYF | - | TRBJ2-7 | TRBV7-9 | -
TGTGCCAGCAGTTTAGGGGCAGGGGGTGCCCAAGAGACCCAGTACTTC | CASSLGAGGAQETQYF | - | TRBJ2-5 | TRBV28 | TRBD1
TGTGCCAGCAGTTTTGGGAGGGAAGCGGAGCAGTACTTC | CASSFGREAEQYF | - | TRBJ2-7 | TRBV27 | TRBD2
TGTGCCAGCTCACCCCCGCCAGGGCGTGATGAGCAGTTCTTC | CASSPPPGRDEQFF | - | TRBJ2-1 | TRBV18 | -
TGTGCCAGCAGACCACGGGGGACCGGGGAGCTGTTTTTT | CASRPRGTGELFF | once | TRBJ2-2 | TRBV6-5 | -
TGTGCCTGGAGTGTACTAGGACTCGGCTACGAGCAGTACTTC | CAWSVLGLGYEQYF | - | TRBJ2-7 | TRBV30 | -
TGTGCCAGCAGTTTGTCATCGGACAGGCGGATCACTGAGCAGTTCTTC | CASSLSSDRRITEQFF | - | TRBJ2-1 | TRBV6-5 | TRBD1
TGTGCCAGCAGTCCGGGACAGGACTATCAGCCCCAGCATTTT | CASSPGQDYQPQHF | - | TRBJ1-5 | TRBV6-5 | TRBD1
TGTGCCAGCAGTCCACCCGGGTACACTGAAGCTTTCTTT | CASSPPGYTEAFF | few | TRBJ1-1 | TRBV28 | -
TGTGCCAGCAGCTTCGATTTTGACTCATCAGAGACCCAGTACTTC | CASSFDFDSSETQYF | - | TRBJ2-5 | TRBV7-9 | -
TGTGCCAGCAGCTTGGACACTGCAGGGGAGTACGAGCAGTACTTC | CASSLDTAGEYEQYF | - | TRBJ2-7 | TRBV5-8 | -
TGTGCCAGCAGCACAACCGGGACAGGCGTTTACAATGAGCAGTTCTTC | CASSTTGTGVYNEQFF | once | TRBJ2-1 | TRBV13 | TRBD1
TGTGCCAGCAGTGAAGGCCCAGGGGGCCGACAGCCCCAGCATTTT | CASSEGPGGRQPQHF | once | TRBJ1-5 | TRBV6-1 | TRBD1
TGTGCCAGCAGAGAACTACAGGGAGCTAACTATGGCTACACCTTC | CASRELQGANYGYTF | - | TRBJ1-2 | TRBV6-1 | -
TGTGCCAGCAGTGGGGAGGGCAGGCCCGACAATGAGCAGTTCTTC | CASSGEGRPDNEQFF | - | TRBJ2-1 | TRBV28 | TRBD2
TGTGCCAGTGGGACTCGGGGTCAGCCCCAGCATTTT | CASGTRGQPQHF | - | TRBJ1-5 | TRBV19 | -
TGTGCCAGTAGTGTGCGCAGGACCGGGGAGCTGTTTTTT | CASSVRRTGELFF | - | TRBJ2-2 | TRBV19 | -
TGTGCCAGGGTAGGGGGTTCGTACTATGGCTACACCTTC | CARVGGSYYGYTF | - | TRBJ1-2 | TRBV21-1 | -
TGTGCCAGCCACCCCCCGGGACAGGGGAGGATCGGGGAGCTGTTTTTT | CASHPPGQGRIGELFF | few | TRBJ2-2 | TRBV28 | TRBD1
TGTGCCACCAGCAGAGAGGGACTAGCGGGGGGTACAGATACGCAGTATTTT | CATSREGLAGGTDTQYF | - | TRBJ2-3 | TRBV15 | TRBD2
TGTGCCAGCAGTCGGGGGGGCTCCTACAATGGGCAGTTCTTC | CASSRGGSYNGQFF | once | TRBJ2-1 | TRBV4-2 | TRBD2
TGCAGCGCCAAGACTGCTGAGCAGTTCTTC | CSAKTAEQFF | - | TRBJ2-1 | TRBV29-1 | -
TGTGCCAGCAGTTACTCAGGGGGGCGGGGGGACAATGAGCAGTTCTTC | CASSYSGGRGDNEQFF | - | TRBJ2-1 | TRBV6-5 | TRBD2
TGTGCCAGCAGCGTAGCGTCGGGGACTAGCTATGGTGAGCAGTTCTTC | CASSVASGTSYGEQFF | - | TRBJ2-1 | TRBV9 | TRBD2
TGCGCCAGCACACAGGGAGTCAATAATGAAAAACTGTTTTTT | CASTQGVNNEKLFF | - | TRBJ1-4 | TRBV5-1 | -
TGCGCCAGCAGCTTGACAGGGACAGTTCAGACTGAAGCTTTCTTT | CASSLTGTVQTEAFF | few | TRBJ1-1 | TRBV5-1 | TRBD1
TGCAGCGTTAACCAGGGGGTCAATCAGCCCCAGCATTTT | CSVNQGVNQPQHF | - | TRBJ1-5 | TRBV29-1 | TRBD1
TGTGCCAGTACAGGCAGGGGTACGTACAATGAGCAGTTCTTC | CASTGRGTYNEQFF | once | TRBJ2-1 | TRBV19 | -
TGTGCCAGTAGTCGCGTTACGGGAGGGCGCACAGATACGCAGTATTTT | CASSRVTGGRTDTQYF | - | TRBJ2-3 | TRBV19 | TRBD2
TGTGCCAGCAGTTTACCCGGGACTGAGAGTGAGCAGTTCTTC | CASSLPGTESEQFF | - | TRBJ2-1 | TRBV28 | -
TGTGCCAGCAGTCCCAGGGGGACAGGGGGCGCCCAGTACTTC | CASSPRGTGGAQYF | - | TRBJ2-5 | TRBV5-6 | TRBD1
TGTGCCAGCAGTCCTCTTCTGACAGGACGCAATCAGCCCCAGCATTTT | CASSPLLTGRNQPQHF | - | TRBJ1-5 | TRBV6-7 | -
TGTGCCAGCAGTGCCAGCTTAGGAGCTGGTCAGCCCCAGCATTTT | CASSASLGAGQPQHF | - | TRBJ1-5 | TRBV28 | -
TGTGCCACCAGGTCCCTAAGCTCCTACAATGAGCAGTTCTTC | CATRSLSSYNEQFF | - | TRBJ2-1 | TRBV15 | -
TGTGCCAGCTCAGCGGGAGTAGAGACCCAGTACTTC | CASSAGVETQYF | - | TRBJ2-5 | TRBV2 | TRBD2
TGTGCCTGGAGTGCAGACTTTGGCACCGGGGAGCTGTTTTTT | CAWSADFGTGELFF | once | TRBJ2-2 | TRBV30 | -
TGTGCCAGCAGTTCGGGACAGGTCTATGGCTACACCTTC | CASSSGQVYGYTF | once | TRBJ1-2 | TRBV27 | TRBD1
TGTGCCAGCAGTGAGGGACAGAACACCGGGGAGCTGTTTTTT | CASSEGQNTGELFF | - | TRBJ2-2 | TRBV28 | -
TGTGCCACCAGCAGCCAGGATAGCCAGGGTGACTTCACAGATACGCAGTATTTT | CATSSQDSQGDFTDTQYF | - | TRBJ2-3 | TRBV15 | -
TGTGCCAGCTCACCTGTGGGTCAGGGTGAAAAACTGTTTTTT | CASSPVGQGEKLFF | few | TRBJ1-4 | TRBV18 | -
TGTGCCAGCAAGGGAGGGTCTGGAGATACGCAGTATTTT | CASKGGSGDTQYF | - | TRBJ2-3 | TRBV5-4 | TRBD2
TGTGCCTTAGCTGACTCTTCGTACGAGCAGTACTTC | CALADSSYEQYF | once | TRBJ2-7 | TRBV30 | -
TGTGCCAGCAGCAAAGCGGGACTAGCGGGGGGGGGTAGGTTCCCCGGTGAGCAGTTCTTC | CASSKAGLAGGGRFPGEQFF | - | TRBJ2-1 | TRBV21-1 | -
TGTGCCAGCAGTCCAGACAGAAGCAATCAGCCCCAGCATTTT | CASSPDRSNQPQHF | few | TRBJ1-5 | TRBV2 | -